Presented here are 24 T cell receptor beta chains from one specimen sequenced in a study of blood T cells in healthy people across ages. The authors ran a second PCR of 7 to 11 cycles using a sample-barcoded 5' primer and a J-beta primer mix. TCRdb ran MiXCR on the 5' RACE reads and lists one entry per CDR3 protein. The sample lists about 800,000 distinct CDR3 sequences, more than 20% occurring once. The same specimen was also included in a second study, on T cells of mothers and their children.

Material for sequencing was blood. Every receptor here comes from a boy aged 5-17 years in good health.

This clonotype turned up a few times. This sequence joins TRBV28 and TRBJ1-1, with D maybe TRBD1 (5 bases). V lost 5 bases, J lost 4 bases, and 23 bases lay in between. CDR1 MDHEN and CDR2 SYDVKM come from the germline V gene. The CDR3 consists of 17 residues. The CDR3 nucleotides read TGTGCCAGCAGTCCCTCGGGGTCGATAGGGACGGTCACTGAAGCTTTCTTT. It codes for CASSPSGSIGTVTEAFF.

As DNA, the CDR3 is TGTGCCAGCAGCAAAGCCCCGGGTTCTTATAGAGCGGGCCAAGAGACCCAGTACTTC. Translation: CASSKAPGSYRAGQETQYF. The rearrangement links TRBV21-1 to TRBJ2-5; the table's D call, TRBD1, has no DNA check behind it. TRBV21-1 is assigned pseudogene status. The CDR3 contains 19 residues.

The chain has TRBV28 and TRBJ1-2; D is unresolved. Germline CDR1 and CDR2: MDHEN and SYDVKM. This CDR3 is 13 amino acids long. Trimming pared 1 base from V and 8 bases from J, leaving 11 bases between. The CDR3 DNA reads TGTGCCAGCAGTTTATTGGCGGGAAGCGGCTACACCTTC. Its translation: CASSLLAGSGYTF.

The sample holds a few counts of this clonotype. This chain connects TRBV28 to TRBJ1-2; 8 bases agree with TRBD1. The V gene's germline CDR1 is MDHEN and CDR2 SYDVKM. This CDR3 is 14 amino acids long. V was clipped by 3 bases and J by 8 bases; unmatched bases: 8. The DNA of the CDR3 is TGTGCCAGCAGTTTTATACAGGGGGGGAACGGCTACACCTTC. The encoded protein is CASSFIQGGNGYTF.

The rearrangement joins TRBV7-9 to TRBJ1-5; D is unresolved. CDR1 and CDR2 from the germline V gene are SEHNR and FQNEAQ (reference sequence). There are 12 residues in the CDR3. V gave up 4 bases and J gave up 6 bases, with 7 bases separating them. The chain's CDR3 is CASSSSPQPQHF. DNA for the CDR3: TGTGCCAGCAGCTCCTCGCCTCAGCCCCAGCATTTT.

The chain employs TRBV10-3 and TRBJ1-1; D gene ambiguous. The CDR3 is made up of 18 amino acids. Per germline, CDR1 ENHRY and CDR2 SYGVKD. Trimming took 0 bases from V and 0 from J, leaving 17 bases between them. The CDR3 DNA follows: TGTGCCATCAGTGAGTCCCCTCAGGAACCTGTCATGAACACTGAAGCTTTCTTT. Amino acids: CAISESPQEPVMNTEAFF.

The rearrangement links TRBV20-1 to TRBJ2-1; tentatively, D is TRBD1 (6 bases). Germline CDR1 reads DFQATT; CDR2 reads SNEGSKA (reference sequence). This CDR3 comprises 15 residues. Trimming took off 3 bases at V and 3 bases at J, with 15 bases between the two ends. The DNA of the CDR3 is TGCAGTGCTAGGCCCCGGGACAACGACTACAATGAGCAGTTCTTC. Translated: CSARPRDNDYNEQFF.

The CDR3 nucleotides are TGTGCCAGCAGTTTTCTAGGACTAGCAGTTAATGAGCAGTTCTTC. Encoded protein: CASSFLGLAVNEQFF. The rearrangement uses TRBV28 and TRBJ2-1; 8 bases are shared with TRBD2. CDR3 length equals 15 residues. Germline CDR1 reads MDHEN; CDR2 reads SYDVKM. V was clipped by 3 bases and J by 7 bases; unmatched bases: 8. Full variable domain (remainder filled in from reference TRBV28 and TRBJ2-1): DVKVTQSSRYLVKRTGEKVFLECVQDMDHENMFWYRQDPGLGLRLIYFSYDVKMKEKGDIPEGYSVSREKKERFSLILESASTNQTSMYLCASSFLGLAVNEQFFGPGTRLTVL.

This chain connects TRBV7-6 to TRBJ2-5; D perhaps matches TRBD2 (6 bases). The DNA end is a closer match to TRBJ2-7, so the J assignment may be wrong. CDR3 length: 14 amino acids. Germline loops: CDR1 SGHVS, CDR2 FNYEAQ. The chain's CDR3 is CASSLGAGRYEQYF. DNA for the CDR3: TGTGCCAGCAGCTTAGGGGCGGGACGCTACGAGCAGTACTTC.

This clonotype has more than one count but fewer than ten. V gene TRBV7-9 combines with J gene TRBJ1-1, with D unclear. CDR3 size: 14 residues. Germline lookup yields CDR1 SEHNR and CDR2 FQNEAQ (reference sequence). Trimming shortened V by 2 bases and J by 1 base, and 8 bases separated the two germline ends. DNA of the CDR3: TGTGCCAGCAGCTTACTGTTATCGAACACTGAAGCTTTCTTT. This codes for CASSLLLSNTEAFF.

The chain has TRBV12-3 or TRBV12-4 and TRBJ2-5, with TRBD2 identical over 10 bases. The junction had 7 bases not matched to a gene; V was cut back by 2 bases and J by 4 bases. The CDR3 sequence is 16 residues long. CDR3 region: CASSLLTSGAPETQYF. In nucleotides, the CDR3 is TGTGCCAGCAGTTTATTAACTAGCGGGGCCCCAGAGACCCAGTACTTC.

This chain uses TRBV20-1 with TRBJ1-4, with a possible D match to TRBD1 (6 bases). The CDR3 runs to 16 residues. V was trimmed by 0 bases and J by 7 bases, leaving 18 bases between them. CDR1 is DFQATT and CDR2 is SNEGSKA in the germline V gene (reference sequence). The CDR3 reads CSARDLGGRGGEKLFF. The CDR3 DNA sequence: TGCAGTGCTAGAGATCTTGGGGGCCGAGGGGGTGAAAAACTGTTTTTT.

The gene calls are TRBV9 and TRBJ2-1; TRBD2 aligns across 11 bases. CDR1 SGDLS and CDR2 YYNGEE come from the germline V gene. V was pared by 0 bases and J by 4 bases, with 3 bases of the junction left unmatched. This CDR3 is 16 amino acids long. The CDR3 DNA is TGTGCCAGCAGCGTAGAGGGACTAGCGGAATACAATGAGCAGTTCTTC. The encoded protein is CASSVEGLAEYNEQFF.

This clonotype was found a few times. The chain is built from TRBV27 and TRBJ2-7; D may be TRBD2 (7 bases). Germline CDR1 reads MNHEY; CDR2 reads SMNVEV (reference sequence). Trimming took off 2 bases at V and 5 bases at J, with 16 bases between the two ends. The length of the CDR3 is 15 residues. CDR3 residues: CASSLMSGGLDEQYF. CDR3 coding DNA: TGTGCCAGCAGTTTAATGTCGGGGGGCCTGGACGAGCAGTACTTC.

This clonotype was detected a few times. The V and J genes are TRBV10-3 and TRBJ2-5, with D hard to call. Germline V gene sequence: CDR1 ENHRY, CDR2 SYGVKD. V shed 3 bases and J shed 1 base, with 6 bases lying between them. The CDR3 length is 13 residues. Here the CDR3 reads CAISENSQETQYF. The CDR3, as DNA: TGTGCCATCAGTGAAAACAGCCAAGAGACCCAGTACTTC.

The chain uses TRBV3-1 and TRBJ2-7; 12 bases are a match to TRBD2. Near its end, the DNA agrees better with TRBJ2-1, so the J call may be wrong. The CDR3 runs to 14 residues. CDR1 and CDR2 from the germline V gene are LGHDT and YNNKEL (reference sequence). CDR3 DNA sequence: TGTGCCAGCAGCCAAGAGACTAGCGGGGGAGGGCAGTTCTTC. Translation gives CASSQETSGGGQFF.

This chain connects TRBV28 to TRBJ2-3; 7 nucleotides line up with TRBD1. Trimming took 7 bases from V and 1 from J; bases not matched to a gene: 17. Germline lookup yields CDR1 MDHEN and CDR2 SYDVKM. The CDR3 runs to 18 residues. The DNA of the CDR3 is TGTGCCAGCATCTATAACTTGGGACAGCTTGGTCGCACAGATACGCAGTATTTT. The encoded protein is CASIYNLGQLGRTDTQYF.

The V call is TRBV5-1, the J call TRBJ2-7; 11 bases map to TRBD2. Germline V gives CDR1 SGHRS, CDR2 YFSETQ. J lost 9 bases, V lost 0 bases, and 8 bases had no gene match. CDR3 length: 15 amino acids. In DNA, the CDR3 is TGCGCCAGCAGCTTGGACACTAGCGGGGGAGCCTTGCAGTACTTC. Translating gives CASSLDTSGGALQYF.

In this sample, this clonotype turned up a few times. The chain carries TRBV6-5 and TRBJ1-4, with a tentative D call TRBD1 (6 bases). CDR1 is MNHEY and CDR2 is SVGAGI in the germline V gene. V lost 0 bases, J lost 7 bases, and 12 bases lay in between. The CDR3 is made up of 15 amino acids. CDR3 bases: TGTGCCAGCAGTTACTCTGGGGGGGCGTTTGAAAAACTGTTTTTT. As protein: CASSYSGGAFEKLFF.

This clonotype has only a few counts. This chain joins TRBV20-1 and TRBJ2-1; possible D gene TRBD1, 6 bases. The CDR3 covers 16 residues. Germline CDR1 DFQATT, CDR2 SNEGSKA (reference sequence). The V end was cut by 0 bases, the J end by 0 bases, with 12 bases between. The CDR3 nucleotides read TGCAGTGCTAGAGATCAGGGGCCGAGCTCCTACAATGAGCAGTTCTTC. Its protein is CSARDQGPSSYNEQFF.

Only a few counts were recorded for this clonotype. CDR3 loop: CASSVDGGLFAEAFF. In DNA, the CDR3 is TGTGCCAGCAGCGTAGATGGGGGCCTTTTCGCTGAAGCTTTCTTT. The gene calls are TRBV9 and TRBJ1-1; D possibly corresponds to TRBD1 (6 bases). The CDR3 is 15 amino acids. Germline V lookup: CDR1 SGDLS, CDR2 YYNGEE. V gave up 0 bases and J gave up 6 bases, with 15 bases separating them.

The chain links TRBV14 to TRBJ2-7; 7 bases align to TRBD2. Germline V gene lookup returns CDR1 SGHDN and CDR2 FVKESK. The V and J ends lost 3 bases and 4 bases, in that order; junction bases with no gene match: 6. The CDR3 length is 14 residues. CDR3 sequence (DNA): TGTGCCAGCAGCCAGGTAGCGGGTCGGTACGAGCAGTACTTC. This sequence encodes CASSQVAGRYEQYF.

The chain links TRBV28 to TRBJ1-1; unclear D gene. The V and J ends lost 4 bases and 5 bases respectively, with 17 bases between them. The length of the CDR3 is 15 residues. Looked up from germline, CDR1 is MDHEN and CDR2 is SYDVKM. CDR3 nucleotides: TGTGCCAGCAGTTCCCAGTCGCTGGGTCGGACTGAAGCTTTCTTT. It specifies CASSSQSLGRTEAFF. The full variable domain, completed using reference TRBV28 and TRBJ1-1, is DVKVTQSSRYLVKRTGEKVFLECVQDMDHENMFWYRQDPGLGLRLIYFSYDVKMKEKGDIPEGYSVSREKKERFSLILESASTNQTSMYLCASSSQSLGRTEAFFGQGTRLTVV.

J is TRBJ2-5 and V is TRBV7-3; 10 bases are shared with TRBD2. CDR3 length: 15 residues. CDR1 and CDR2 (germline): SGHTA, FQGTGA. The J segment lost 5 bases and the V segment lost 0 bases, leaving 3 bases of the junction unmatched. The CDR3 DNA sequence: TGTGCCAGCAGCTTAACTAGCGGGGGGAAGGAGACCCAGTACTTC. Amino acid sequence: CASSLTSGGKETQYF.